This is a list of T cell receptor beta chains from one sample in a study of blood T cell repertoires in COVID-19. Measured with immunoSEQ multiplex PCR; TCRdb has only the in-frame clones, and not every one. The sample has about 190,000 clones; 65% to 80% are singletons. Material: peripheral blood. These receptors all stem from a man in his fifties or sixties who had recovered from COVID-19. Each CDR3 is given without its conserved first and last residue.

CDR3aa: AWSAGTTTVDEQF
j_gene: TRBJ2-1
v_gene: TRBV30

CDR3aa: ASSSDRMATEAF
j_gene: TRBJ1-1
v_gene: TRBV2

CDR3aa: SGDSFTEAF
j_gene: TRBJ1-1
v_gene: TRBV20-1

CDR3aa: ASSWSLSGRVNEQF
j_gene: TRBJ2-1
v_gene: TRBV19

CDR3aa: ASSYRTAEGAQH
j_gene: TRBJ1-5
v_gene: TRBV6-2/TRBV6-3

CDR3aa: ASSHGGISQRDGDNEQF
j_gene: TRBJ2-1
v_gene: TRBV16

CDR3aa: ASSLTPRTGGSYGYT
j_gene: TRBJ1-2
v_gene: TRBV5-1

CDR3aa: ASSLLFGRTQETQY
j_gene: TRBJ2-5
v_gene: TRBV7-2

CDR3aa: ASSRGQGVPITYNEQF
j_gene: TRBJ2-1
v_gene: TRBV19

CDR3aa: ASSGNLAGRGETQY
j_gene: TRBJ2-5
v_gene: TRBV19